This T cell receptor (beta chain) is from a study of T cells expressing NK-cell markers (dated by TCRdb to 2020 to 2022). Broadly, across the study: Three sorted T-cell subsets (CD3+CD56+NKG2C+, CD3+CD56+NKG2C- and CD3+CD56-NKG2C+) from fewer than 10 donors had their TCR beta-chain repertoires profiled. All eight donors whose samples were sequenced were randomly selected healthy volunteers, three of them men and five women. Seven of the eight sequenced donors were HCMV-seropositive and one was HCMV-seronegative. Sequencing of the libraries produced 2 x 150 bp reads on Illumina HiSeq 2000/2500, MiSeq or NextSeq.

TCRdb shows the sequencer as Illumina HiSeq 2000. TCR beta cDNA libraries were made by 5'RACE template switching that added a universal primer site and unique molecular identifiers. Synthesis of cDNA was primed from the TCR beta constant segment and was followed by two consecutive PCR amplification steps. The paper's data handling went like this. Reads were demultiplexed and grouped by UMI with MIGEC, and clonotypes were assembled and quantified with MiTCR. To remove erroneous sequences, TCR cDNA sequences were retained only when supported by two or more reads. Downstream repertoire analysis used the tcR package, and clonotypes were matched across fractions by CDR3 nucleotide sequence plus V segment. Antigen specificity was annotated against VDJdb with VDJmatch, allowing one amino acid substitution in CDR3. Once TCRdb had reprocessed the reads, it stored one entry per CDR3 protein sequence and supplied no DNA. The V and J calls were not made by the authors but by TCRdb's processing. The sample table records hundreds of thousands of distinct CDR3 sequences. 5% to 5.5% of the sample belongs to the ten largest clones.

The paper's findings and limits, for the study overall: Those dominant clonotypes were again the most abundant among CD3+CD56-NKG2C+ cells in a handful of donors, at roughly 25-60.1%. In over five donors, the dominant CD3+CD56+NKG2C+ clonotypes were among the top 10 CD8+ clonotypes and accounted for roughly 1.0-8% of CD8+ T cells. Whether the expanded NKG2C-expressing T cell clones were specific for HCMV antigens remained unclear.

Comment on this clonotype: Its antigen is not yet known.

HCMV serostatus was determined by detecting HCMV-specific IgG in serum with a commercial ELISA kit. Peripheral blood mononuclear cells were isolated from blood by Ficoll density gradient centrifugation. The receptor's source is a man aged 18-70 years in good health. Sequenced material: blood T cells: a sorted CD56 or NKG2C T cell subset, CD4+ or CD8+ T cells, or bulk PBMC T cells (not recorded which).

CDR3 reads: CASSGRTENAPYGYTF. This chain is built from TRBV9 and TRBJ1-2; TCRdb gives TRBD1 as the D gene, but with no DNA this cannot be confirmed. Looking up the germline V gene yields CDR1 SGDLS and CDR2 YYNGEE. Reading from cysteine to phenylalanine, the CDR3 counts 16 amino acids. No DNA accompanies this entry.